This passage covers 18 T cell receptor beta chains from one sample sequenced in a study of human T cells and chemical hapten exposure. TCRdb independently ran MiXCR on the RACE reads; one entry per CDR3 protein. The sample gives tens of thousands of distinct CDR3 sequences, around 7% of which show up once; over 1.5% is in the top ten. Time point reported: pre-sensitization, week 0. Documented treatment: therapeutic diphenylcyclopropenone sensitization with weekly scalp DPC. The sample in question was whole blood, obtained in connection with sensitization to the hapten diphenylcyclopropenone (DPC). Receptor source: a woman between 25 and 40 years old with alopecia areata. Some clones in this sample may be carry-over from other donors' samples.

This clonotype was detected ten times or more. The V gene is TRBV6-2 or TRBV6-3, the J gene TRBJ2-1; 11 positions match TRBD2. CDR3 length equals 15 residues. The J segment lost 15 bases and the V segment lost 0 bases, leaving 10 bases of the junction unmatched. From germline, CDR1 is MNHEY and CDR2 SVGEGT. Here the CDR3 DNA reads TGTGCCAGCAGTTACTCTAGCGGGGGGGCTTATGAACTGTTCTTC. Translation: CASSYSSGGAYELFF.

This clonotype was found many times. The chain couples TRBV29-1 to TRBJ2-1; TRBD2 might be the D (6 bases). The CDR3 runs to 17 residues. Germline V CDR1 and CDR2: SQVTM, ANQGSEA. V lost 4 bases and J lost 7, with 26 bases in between. This CDR3 is CSVGLRRGAGRYNEQFF. CDR3 nucleotides: TGCAGCGTTGGTTTACGACGTGGGGCGGGGCGGTATAATGAGCAGTTCTTC.

This clonotype has a count of ten or more. The chain carries TRBV5-4 and TRBJ2-3; D uncertain. Trimming left V 4 bases short and J 4 bases short, with 16 bases between. From germline, CDR1 is SGHNT and CDR2 YYREEE (reference sequence). The CDR3 totals 15 residues. CDR3 protein: CASSLKTSPSDTQYF. As DNA, the CDR3 is TGTGCCAGCAGCCTGAAGACGAGTCCTTCAGATACGCAGTATTTT.

This chain uses TRBV11-2 with TRBJ1-1; D unresolved. This CDR3 has 12 residues. Germline CDR1 and CDR2: SGHAT and FQNNGV. The V end was cut by 5 bases, the J end by 7 bases, with 11 bases between. The CDR3 sequence: CASSSIRIEAFF. The CDR3 DNA is TGTGCCAGCAGCAGCATCAGGATTGAAGCTTTCTTT.

The sample holds a few counts of this clonotype. The chain carries TRBV7-3 and TRBJ2-5; 7 bases align to TRBD2. The CDR3 sequence is 13 residues long. Trimming removed 1 base from V and 5 bases from J; junction bases left unmatched: 1. Germline V lookup: CDR1 SGHTA, CDR2 FQGTGA. CDR3 residues: CASSLRAGETQYF. In DNA form, the CDR3 reads TGTGCCAGCAGCTTAAGAGCGGGGGAGACCCAGTACTTC.

This clonotype appeared many times. The J gene is TRBJ2-3, the V gene TRBV6-2 or TRBV6-3; D could derive from TRBD1 or TRBD2 (6 bases each). V dropped 2 bases and J dropped 1 base, with 16 bases sitting between them. This CDR3 has 17 residues. Germline CDR1 MNHEY, CDR2 SVGEGT. CDR3 DNA sequence: TGTGCCAGCAGTTACCGGTCACGGGGGCCCGGCACAGATACGCAGTATTTT. Protein product: CASSYRSRGPGTDTQYF.

This clonotype has only a few counts. For the CDR3, the DNA is TGTGCCAGCAGCGGAGGACAGGGGACCGCCTTACTGAACACTGAAGCTTTCTTT. Translating gives CASSGGQGTALLNTEAFF. The genes are TRBV5-4 and TRBJ1-1; 9 positions agree with TRBD1. This CDR3 has 18 amino acids. J gave up 0 bases and V 4 bases, and 13 bases lay outside the gene matches. Germline values: CDR1 SGHNT, CDR2 YYREEE (reference sequence).

This clonotype was detected ten times or more. The V and J genes are TRBV2 and TRBJ1-2; unclear D gene. The germline CDR1 and CDR2 sequences are SNHLY and FYNNEI. The CDR3 loop spans 14 amino acids. V lost 11 bases and J lost 0, with 16 bases in between. CDR3 in amino acids: CASTLERANYGYTF. DNA of the CDR3: TGTGCCTCAACTTTGGAAAGGGCTAACTATGGCTACACCTTC.

Ten or more counts support this clonotype. The V call is TRBV5-1, the J call TRBJ2-2; 8 positions agree with TRBD1. This CDR3 has 16 residues. The junction had 11 bases not matched to a gene; V was cut back by 3 bases and J by 7 bases. Germline V lookup: CDR1 SGHRS, CDR2 YFSETQ. CDR3 region: CASSSKVTGEFGELFF. CDR3 coding DNA: TGCGCCAGCAGCTCCAAAGTGACAGGGGAGTTCGGGGAGCTGTTTTTT.

This clonotype was counted ten times or more. The chain employs TRBV6-6 and TRBJ1-5; D is uncertain. V was pared by 0 bases and J by 2 bases, with 11 bases between. The CDR3 is made up of 16 amino acids. In germline, CDR1 is MNHNY, CDR2 SVGAGI (reference sequence). Written as DNA, the CDR3 is TGTGCCAGCAGTTACTCGAGCACAGTGGGCAATCAGCCCCAGCATTTT. Residues: CASSYSSTVGNQPQHF.

With respect to this clonotype: One end of the junction varies from germline; a read error may be responsible. The chain couples TRBV19 to TRBJ1-2, with unresolved D. This CDR3 contains 9 residues. Germline V gene sequence: CDR1 LNHDA, CDR2 SQIVND (reference sequence). CDR3 nucleotides: TGTGCCAGTAACCATGGCTACACCTTC. Amino acid sequence: CASNHGYTF. The full variable domain, in which reference TRBV19 and TRBJ1-2 provide the parts outside the CDR3, is DGGITQSPKYLFRKEGQNVTLSCEQNLNHDAMYWYRQDPGQGLRLIYYSQIVNDFQKGDIAEGYSVSREKKESFPLTVTSAQKNPTAFYLCASNHGYTFGSGTRLTVV.

The V gene is TRBV5-6, the J gene TRBJ1-2; the D gene is possibly TRBD1 (6 bases). The CDR3 contains 13 residues. V was cut by 0 bases and J by 8 bases, with 11 bases left in between. Germline-derived CDR1 and CDR2 are SGHDT and YYEEEE. The CDR3 DNA reads TGTGCCAGCAGCTTGGGACAGGTTGGCGGCTACACCTTC. Translating it yields CASSLGQVGGYTF.

This clonotype was seen ten or more times. The V call is TRBV7-8, the J call TRBJ1-2; TRBD1 matches at 7 bases. J lost 3 bases, V lost 4 bases, and 5 bases had no gene match. In germline, CDR1 is SGHVS, CDR2 FQNEAQ. This CDR3 contains 14 residues. The CDR3 DNA reads TGTGCCAGCAGCTACTCCGGGACAGACTATGGCTACACCTTC. It codes for CASSYSGTDYGYTF.

At least ten counts were recorded for this clonotype. V is TRBV6-2 or TRBV6-3 and J is TRBJ2-3, with 8 positions matching TRBD2. This CDR3 spans 20 amino acids. Losses at the gene ends were 2 bases for V and 0 bases for J; bases not matched to a gene: 16. CDR1 is MNHEY and CDR2 is SVGEGT in the germline V gene. CDR3 sequence (DNA): TGTGCCAGCAGTTACCGCGGGACTATCGCGGGGGGAACTAGCACAGATACGCAGTATTTT. It specifies CASSYRGTIAGGTSTDTQYF.

This clonotype showed up many times. The chain joins TRBV7-9 to TRBJ1-6; D is undetermined. The CDR3 sequence is 14 residues long. Deletions cut 11 bases from V and 0 bases from J, with 11 bases between. Germline V lookup: CDR1 SEHNR, CDR2 FQNEAQ (reference sequence). The CDR3 DNA reads TGTGCCCACCCGGGGAGCTCCTATAATTCACCCCTCCACTTT. Protein product: CAHPGSSYNSPLHF.

The chain uses TRBV20-1 and TRBJ2-3; 7 positions agree with TRBD1. The CDR3 is 14 residues long. Germline V gives CDR1 DFQATT, CDR2 SNEGSKA (reference sequence). In DNA form, the CDR3 reads TGCGGAGGACAGGACAGGATCGGTACAGATACGCAGTATTTT. Translated: CGGQDRIGTDTQYF.

This chain uses TRBV7-9 with TRBJ1-2; D is ambiguous. CDR1 is SEHNR and CDR2 is FQNEAQ in the germline V gene (reference sequence). Trimming pared 3 bases from V and 2 bases from J, leaving 7 bases between. The CDR3 consists of 13 residues. The CDR3 reads CASSLRANYGYTF. In DNA form, the CDR3 reads TGTGCCAGCAGCTTGAGGGCCAACTATGGCTACACCTTC.

The chain recombines TRBV6-1 with TRBJ1-1; D is unresolved. With 6 bases removed from V and 2 bases from J, the gap between germline ends came to 13 bases. Germline values: CDR1 MNHNS, CDR2 SASEGT. The CDR3 loop spans 14 amino acids. The CDR3 nucleotides are TGTGCCAGCAGGGCCTTCAACGGAAACACTGAAGCTTTCTTT. Its translation is CASRAFNGNTEAFF.